The clone carrying this T cell receptor (beta chain) appeared a single time. Its antigen is as yet unknown. This entry is derived from a study of T cell responses to AZD1222 COVID-19 vaccine. The table came from immunoSEQ multiplex PCR; TCRdb's copy has only in-frame clones and leaves some out. This sample has some 120,000 clones, with roughly 87% found just once. Trimming cost V 0 bases and J 2 bases, with 10 bases left between them. Germline-derived CDR1 and CDR2 are MNHEY and SVGAGI. CDR3 length: 15 residues. Study-level points and caveats: Researchers took repertoire samples only after the peak T cell response had come. Spike-wide vaccine-associated CD4 TCRs dominated at 160-218 and 743-854. Donor demographics were predominantly white British with a female majority; clonal diversity may be underestimated. Vaccination with two AZD1222 doses was followed by a rise in Spike-specific TCR breadth and depth.

This material consisted of peripheral blood, taken on day 0 of AZD1222 vaccination. The receptor comes from an adult in good health. The gene calls are TRBV6-5 and TRBJ1-2, with D uncertain. The CDR3 region has the DNA TGTGCCAGCAGTTACTCCCCCCCAGAAAACTATGGCTACACCTTC. Its protein product is CASSYSPPENYGYTF.